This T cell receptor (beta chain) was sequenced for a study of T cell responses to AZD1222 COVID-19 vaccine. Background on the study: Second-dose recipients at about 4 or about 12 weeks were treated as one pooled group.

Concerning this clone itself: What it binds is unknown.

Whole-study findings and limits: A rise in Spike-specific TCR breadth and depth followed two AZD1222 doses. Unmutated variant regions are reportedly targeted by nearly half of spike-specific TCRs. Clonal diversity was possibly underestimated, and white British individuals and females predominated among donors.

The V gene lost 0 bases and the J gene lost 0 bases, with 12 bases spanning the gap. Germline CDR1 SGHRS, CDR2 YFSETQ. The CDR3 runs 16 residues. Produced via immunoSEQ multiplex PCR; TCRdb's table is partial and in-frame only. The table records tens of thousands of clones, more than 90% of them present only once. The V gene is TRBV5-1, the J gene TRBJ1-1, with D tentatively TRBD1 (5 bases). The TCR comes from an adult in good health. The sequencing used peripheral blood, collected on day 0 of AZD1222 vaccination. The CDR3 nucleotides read TGCGCCAGCAGCTTGGGGCAGGGAGGAGTGAACACTGAAGCTTTCTTT. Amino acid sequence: CASSLGQGGVNTEAFF. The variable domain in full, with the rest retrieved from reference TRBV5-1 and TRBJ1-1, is KAGVTQTPRYLIKTRGQQVTLSCSPISGHRSVSWYQQTPGQGLQFLFEYFSETQRNKGNFPGRFSGRQFSNSRSEMNVSTLELGDSALYLCASSLGQGGVNTEAFFGQGTRLTVV.